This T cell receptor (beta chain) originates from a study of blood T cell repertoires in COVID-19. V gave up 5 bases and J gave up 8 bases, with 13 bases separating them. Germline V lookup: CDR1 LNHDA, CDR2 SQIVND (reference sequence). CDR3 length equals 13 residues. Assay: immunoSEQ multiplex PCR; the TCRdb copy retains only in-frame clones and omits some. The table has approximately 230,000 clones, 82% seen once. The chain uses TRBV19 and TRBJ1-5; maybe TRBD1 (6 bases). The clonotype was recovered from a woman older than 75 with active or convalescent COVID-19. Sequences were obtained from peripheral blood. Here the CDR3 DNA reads TGTGCCAGTAGTTTGGGACAAGAGGAGCCCCAGCATTTT. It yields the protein CASSLGQEEPQHF.